The rows below give T cell receptor beta chains drawn from one sample of a study of T cell responses to AZD1222 COVID-19 vaccine. Libraries were prepared by immunoSEQ multiplex PCR; TCRdb keeps only in-frame clonotypes and omits some of them. Among fewer than 200,000 clones listed, just over 90% were seen once. Sequenced here: peripheral blood, sampled on day 0 of MenACWY control vaccination. All receptors derive from an adult in good health. Each CDR3 is given with its conserved first and last residue. The D gene is left open where the match is weak. Size is stated for part of the rows, as once, few or many counts, or as a class when the clone is expanded.

clone size,J gene,V gene,D gene,CDR3 DNA,CDR3 protein
.,TRBJ1-1,TRBV12-3/TRBV12-4,.,TGTGCCAGCAGCTCTGGGCACACTGAAGCTTTCTTT,CASSSGHTEAFF
.,TRBJ2-7,TRBV19,.,TGTGCCAGTAGTATCGGATACGAGCAGTACTTC,CASSIGYEQYF
.,TRBJ2-7,TRBV7-3,.,TGTGCCAGCAGCTCCGGACTTGGCTCCTACGAGCAGTACTTC,CASSSGLGSYEQYF
.,TRBJ1-4,TRBV18,.,TGTGCCAGCTCACCATTTCCCCTCTACTCTCTCGCTAATGAAAAACTGTTTTTT,CASSPFPLYSLANEKLFF
.,TRBJ2-3,TRBV5-1,TRBD1,TGCGCCAGCGGCCCGAGGGGACAGGGAGGGGTGAATACGCAGTATTTT,CASGPRGQGGVNTQYF
.,TRBJ1-6,TRBV19,TRBD1,TGTGCCAGTAGGACACCGGGACAGGGGGCGGGTTCACCCCTCCACTTT,CASRTPGQGAGSPLHF
.,TRBJ2-7,TRBV27,.,TGTGCCAGCAGTTTATCAGCAGGGGCCGAGCAGTACTTC,CASSLSAGAEQYF
.,TRBJ1-4,TRBV7-2,TRBD1,TGTGCCAGCAGCCGGTGGACAGGGGTTGAAAAACTGTTTTTT,CASSRWTGVEKLFF
.,TRBJ2-6,TRBV2,.,TGTGCCAGCAACAGGGCCGGGGCCAACGTCCTGACTTTC,CASNRAGANVLTF
.,TRBJ2-5,TRBV27,TRBD2,TGTGCCAGCACTGGACTAGCGGGATCATACTTC,CASTGLAGSYF
.,TRBJ2-1,TRBV5-4,TRBD2,TGTGCCAGCAGCTTGGGGTCGCTAGCGGGAGAGCAGTTCTTC,CASSLGSLAGEQFF
.,TRBJ2-7,TRBV27,.,TGTGCCAGCAGTTTCGGGGGAGGGGGGCCCCGCGAGCAGTACTTC,CASSFGGGGPREQYF
.,TRBJ1-1,TRBV30,.,TGTGCCTGGAGAGTCGACAGTGAAGCTTTCTTT,CAWRVDSEAFF
.,TRBJ2-2,TRBV27,.,TGTGCCAGCAGTTTGGTCTTACGGATGAACACCGGGGAGCTGTTTTTT,CASSLVLRMNTGELFF
.,TRBJ2-7,TRBV18,.,TGTGCCAGCTCACCAGACCGACGAGCCTCCTACGAGCAGTACTTC,CASSPDRRASYEQYF
.,TRBJ1-5,TRBV19,TRBD1,TGTGCCAGCTTCACCGGGACAGGGAGCAATCAGCCCCAGCATTTT,CASFTGTGSNQPQHF
.,TRBJ2-1,TRBV12-5,TRBD1,TGTGCTAGTGGTTTGGGCCGGGACAGGGGGGTGGATGAGCAGTTCTTC,CASGLGRDRGVDEQFF
.,TRBJ2-1,TRBV13,TRBD2,TGTGCCAGCAGAGCCACCGGGACTAGCGGGGGGTATGAGCAGTTCTTC,CASRATGTSGGYEQFF
.,TRBJ2-7,TRBV3-1/TRBV3-2,TRBD1,TGTGCCAGCACCCATGGATTCCCGGGACAGGAGAACTACGAGCAGTACTTC,CASTHGFPGQENYEQYF
.,TRBJ2-5,TRBV18,.,TGTGCCAGCTCACCACAGGCGCAGCCCCAAGAGACCCAGTACTTC,CASSPQAQPQETQYF
.,TRBJ2-7,TRBV21-1,.,TGTGCCAGCAGCAAACGCTACGAGCAGTACTTC,CASSKRYEQYF
.,TRBJ2-4,TRBV5-4,.,TGTGCCAGCAGCACCGGGACGGCCAAAAACATTCAGTACTTC,CASSTGTAKNIQYF
.,TRBJ2-1,TRBV19,TRBD1,TGTGCCAGTACAACAGGGGGCAATGAGCAGTTCTTC,CASTTGGNEQFF
once,TRBJ1-1,TRBV9,.,TGTGCCAGCAGCGTAGGGTGGCGGGGAGTCGAAGCTTTCTTT,CASSVGWRGVEAFF
once,TRBJ2-3,TRBV3-1/TRBV3-2,TRBD2,TGTGCCAGCAGCACTAGCGGGAGGGCCACGGTAGATACGCAGTATTTT,CASSTSGRATVDTQYF
.,TRBJ1-5,TRBV30,.,TGTGCCTGGAGAGGGGGGGAAAATCAGCCCCAGCATTTT,CAWRGGENQPQHF
.,TRBJ1-4,TRBV30,.,TGTGCCTGGAGTGCCTACTCTAACCCTAATGAAAAACTGTTTTTT,CAWSAYSNPNEKLFF
.,TRBJ2-7,TRBV7-8,TRBD2,TGTGCCAGCAGCTCCGGGGACTACTCCTACGAGCAGTACTTC,CASSSGDYSYEQYF
.,TRBJ2-3,TRBV4-1,.,TGCGCCAGCAGCCAAGAACGGGGTACGCAGTATTTT,CASSQERGTQYF
.,TRBJ1-5,TRBV30,.,TGTGCCTGGACCAAGGGGGGAAGTACGCAGCCCCAGCATTTT,CAWTKGGSTQPQHF
.,TRBJ2-1,TRBV6-5,.,TGTGCCACCGGCAGGGGGGCCGGTGAGCAGTTCTTC,CATGRGAGEQFF
.,TRBJ2-7,TRBV18,.,TGTGCCAGCTCACCTGAGACGGGAGCGATGACCGAGCAGTACTTC,CASSPETGAMTEQYF
.,TRBJ2-1,TRBV12-5,TRBD2,TGTGCTAGTGGTTTGGTACAGGGCGGGAGGGCCTCCTACAATGAGCAGTTCTTC,CASGLVQGGRASYNEQFF
.,TRBJ2-7,TRBV5-6,TRBD2,TGTGCCAGCAGCTTTAAGAGCGGGAGGCGCGAGCAGTACTTC,CASSFKSGRREQYF
.,TRBJ2-3,TRBV2,TRBD2,TGTGCCAGCAGTGACGGCGCGGGAGGAACAGATACGCAGTATTTT,CASSDGAGGTDTQYF
once,TRBJ2-7,TRBV2,TRBD1,TGTGCCAGCAGGCTCCGGACAGGGGACTACGAGCAGTACTTC,CASRLRTGDYEQYF
.,TRBJ2-7,TRBV30,.,TGTGCCTGGAGTGTAAGGGGGGGAGCGGTGACCTACGAGCAGTACTTC,CAWSVRGGAVTYEQYF
.,TRBJ2-3,TRBV5-8,TRBD2,TGTGCCAGCAGCTTCCCAGCGGGAGGCACAGATACGCAGTATTTT,CASSFPAGGTDTQYF
.,TRBJ1-2,TRBV5-4,.,TGTGCCAGCAGCTCGGGGTTAGTAGCTAACTATGGCTACACCTTC,CASSSGLVANYGYTF
.,TRBJ1-2,TRBV24-1,.,TGTGCCACCAGTGACTTCTGGGGCTACACCTTC,CATSDFWGYTF
few,TRBJ2-1,TRBV12-3/TRBV12-4,.,TGTGCCAGCAGTTCCGGGCCCTACAATGAGCAGTTCTTC,CASSSGPYNEQFF
.,TRBJ2-5,TRBV19,.,TGTGCCAGTGCCTCCGGGACTCTGAGCCAAGAGACCCAGTACTTC,CASASGTLSQETQYF
.,TRBJ1-1,TRBV19,.,TGTGCCAGTAGTATCCAGGGTATGGACACTGAAGCTTTCTTT,CASSIQGMDTEAFF